The source of this T cell receptor (beta chain) is a study of shared clonotypes between healthy human individuals. On the study more broadly: The donor pool was made up of two women and three men aged 18 to 49.

The CDR3 is made up of 15 amino acids. Germline V gene sequence: CDR1 SGHTA, CDR2 FQGNSA. Trimming removed 5 bases from V and 1 base from J, with 14 bases in between. Of note for this clone: Its cognate antigen is unknown.

Study-wide findings and caveats: The study drew on few donors, limiting represented genetic and exposure-history diversity. The four-donor shared clonotypes exceeded non-shared clonotypes in generation probability, with non-shared ones scoring lower. When naive CD4 clonotypes were compared across a few donors, around 5% were shared.

Measured with immunoSEQ multiplex PCR; TCRdb has only the in-frame clones, and not every one. The sample records around 1.4 million clones, around 98.5% being singletons. This TCR derives from a man aged 25-45 years in good health. Input material: naive CD4+ T cells sorted from blood. Subset in this sample: CD45RA+ positively selected. This chain links TRBV7-2 with TRBJ1-1; no clear D gene. CDR3 coding DNA: TGTGCCAGCAGCCAGCCGGTTTGGGGGAACACTGAAGCTTTCTTT. It specifies CASSQPVWGNTEAFF.